The text below deals with one T cell receptor (beta chain). The PCR ran on 60 Vbeta and 13 Jbeta primers. Assay: immunoSEQ multiplex PCR; the TCRdb copy retains only in-frame clones and omits some. The sample table sets out 40,000 to 60,000 clones. The sample is drawn from a study of cytomegalovirus exposure and HLA in healthy donors. Germline V gene lookup returns CDR1 GTSNPN and CDR2 SVGIG (reference sequence). The CDR3 sequence is 14 residues long. Trimming pared 4 bases from V and 0 bases from J, leaving 10 bases between. V gene TRBV30 combines with J gene TRBJ1-3; D gene unclear. This sequence originates from a female donor in good health and CMV-seronegative. Sample: PBMCs. CDR3 DNA: TGTGCCTGGAATATACAGCCCTCTGGAAACACCATATATTTT. This translates into CAWNIQPSGNTIYF.